Listed below are T cell receptor beta chains from one sample, sequenced in a study of blood T cells in healthy people across ages. TCRdb recomputed calls from the 5' RACE reads with MiXCR, one row per CDR3 protein. The profile shows about 570,000 distinct CDR3 sequences, about 26% of them singletons. Sequenced sample: blood. Receptors originate from a woman in her 70s in good health. Each CDR3 is given with its conserved first and last residue. Each record gives: V gene, clone size, J gene, D gene, CDR3 protein, CDR3 DNA. The D gene is left open where the match is weak. The size field is filled for only some rows; it gives once, few, many or a size class.

TRBV20-1	few	TRBJ1-5	TRBD1	CSARDLGTGGAVSGISNQPQHF	TGCAGTGCTAGAGACCTCGGGACAGGGGGGGCGGTAAGCGGTATTAGCAATCAGCCCCAGCATTTT
TRBV28	NA	TRBJ2-7	TRBD1	CASLRQGREQYF	TGTGCCAGCCTCCGACAGGGCCGCGAGCAGTACTTC
TRBV12-3/TRBV12-4	few	TRBJ2-4	TRBD1	CASSLRDRATKNIQYF	TGTGCCAGCAGCCTCCGGGACAGGGCTACCAAAAACATTCAGTACTTC
TRBV29-1	NA	TRBJ2-7	NA	CSVEPFRGYEQYF	TGCAGCGTTGAGCCTTTTCGGGGCTACGAGCAGTACTTC
TRBV10-2	NA	TRBJ2-7	NA	CASSVLGPRRTYEQYF	TGCGCCAGCAGTGTGCTAGGTCCCCGTCGGACCTACGAGCAGTACTTC
TRBV12-3/TRBV12-4	NA	TRBJ2-1	TRBD2	CASSLDRVGGIPYNEQFF	TGTGCCAGCAGTTTGGATAGGGTGGGGGGGATCCCCTACAATGAGCAGTTCTTC
TRBV6-6	few	TRBJ2-5	TRBD2	CASNRGGKETQYF	TGTGCCAGCAACCGGGGGGGGAAGGAGACCCAGTACTTC
TRBV27	NA	TRBJ1-1	NA	CANREAWVDTEAFF	TGTGCCAACAGGGAGGCCTGGGTTGACACTGAAGCTTTCTTT
TRBV7-8	few	TRBJ2-5	TRBD2	CASSFGLASPETQYF	TGTGCCAGCAGCTTTGGACTAGCTTCCCCAGAGACCCAGTACTTC
TRBV5-6	few	TRBJ1-1	NA	CASSSQWRYGQSIEAFF	TGTGCCAGCAGCTCCCAGTGGAGGTACGGTCAAAGTATTGAAGCTTTCTTT
TRBV12-3/TRBV12-4	few	TRBJ1-2	NA	CASSSRGFSRDYGYTF	TGTGCCAGCAGTTCCCGGGGATTCTCGAGGGACTATGGCTACACCTTC
TRBV18	few	TRBJ1-2	NA	CASSPPGYRGEYGYTF	TGTGCCAGCTCACCACCGGGATATAGGGGTGAATATGGCTACACCTTC
TRBV20-1	NA	TRBJ1-4	TRBD1	CSARDRYRQGEEKLFF	TGCAGTGCTAGAGATAGATACAGACAGGGAGAGGAAAAACTGTTTTTT
TRBV7-9	few	TRBJ2-1	TRBD2	CASSLTGTSGNNEQFF	TGTGCCAGCAGCTTAACCGGGACTAGCGGAAACAATGAGCAGTTCTTC
TRBV4-1	NA	TRBJ1-2	TRBD1	CASSQPQGTGAYGYTF	TGCGCCAGCAGCCAACCTCAAGGGACAGGGGCTTATGGCTACACCTTC
TRBV28	few	TRBJ1-1	TRBD1	CASKGGNTEAFF	TGTGCCAGCAAAGGGGGCAACACTGAAGCTTTCTTT
TRBV7-9	NA	TRBJ2-5	TRBD2	CASSSSGGSETQYF	TGTGCCAGCAGCTCTAGCGGGGGGAGCGAGACCCAGTACTTC
TRBV20-1	NA	TRBJ2-3	TRBD2	CSALGGISTDTQYF	TGCAGTGCATTGGGGGGGATTAGCACAGATACGCAGTATTTT
TRBV14	NA	TRBJ2-1	NA	CASSRAGSSYNEQFF	TGTGCCAGCAGCCGGGCAGGGAGCTCCTACAATGAGCAGTTCTTC
TRBV2	NA	TRBJ2-5	TRBD2	CASTLLAGGGGQETQYF	TGTGCCAGCACATTACTAGCGGGGGGAGGGGGCCAAGAGACCCAGTACTTC
TRBV20-1	many	TRBJ1-5	NA	CSARDTSFSNQPQHF	TGCAGTGCTAGAGATACCAGTTTTAGCAATCAGCCCCAGCATTTT
TRBV18	NA	TRBJ1-2	NA	CASSQRRDTDVDVYTF	TGTGCCAGCTCACAAAGAAGGGACACCGACGTGGATGTCTACACCTTC
TRBV20-1	few	TRBJ1-5	NA	CSASFGSNQPQHF	TGCAGTGCTAGTTTTGGGAGCAATCAGCCCCAGCATTTT
TRBV7-2	NA	TRBJ1-1	NA	CASSLDAQYTEAFF	TGTGCCAGCAGCTTAGATGCACAGTACACTGAAGCTTTCTTT
TRBV6-5	few	TRBJ2-1	TRBD1	CASSYRQGNEQFF	TGTGCCAGCAGTTACCGACAGGGGAATGAGCAGTTCTTC
TRBV3-1	NA	TRBJ2-1	NA	CASAHRVDEQFF	TGTGCCAGCGCGCACCGGGTGGATGAGCAGTTCTTC
TRBV6-5	few	TRBJ2-4	NA	CASSTKTRGDIQYF	TGTGCCAGCAGCACGAAGACCAGGGGGGACATTCAGTACTTC
TRBV25-1	NA	TRBJ2-3	TRBD2	CASSEWTSGGATDTQYF	TGTGCCAGCAGTGAATGGACTAGCGGGGGTGCCACAGATACGCAGTATTTT
TRBV15	NA	TRBJ1-2	TRBD1	CATSRQTGGGYGYTF	TGTGCCACCAGCAGGCAAACAGGGGGCGGCTATGGCTACACCTTC
TRBV5-1	NA	TRBJ1-3	NA	CASSFEHSSGNTIYF	TGCGCCAGCAGCTTCGAGCATTCCTCTGGAAACACCATATATTTT
TRBV5-1	few	TRBJ1-2	NA	CASSLLGGNGYTF	TGCGCCAGCAGCTTGTTGGGGGGCAATGGCTACACCTTC
TRBV6-2/TRBV6-3	NA	TRBJ1-1	TRBD1	CASSGTGFLRSTEAFF	TGTGCCAGTTCCGGGACAGGGTTTCTTCGGAGCACTGAAGCTTTCTTT
TRBV5-1	NA	TRBJ2-2	TRBD1	CASSQQGSPGELFF	TGCGCCAGCAGCCAACAGGGGTCCCCCGGGGAGCTGTTTTTT
TRBV11-1	few	TRBJ2-4	TRBD1	CASSLQGVQNIQYF	TGTGCCAGCAGCCTGCAGGGGGTCCAAAACATTCAGTACTTC
TRBV29-1	NA	TRBJ1-1	NA	CSAGRSTEAFF	TGCAGCGCTGGACGGAGCACTGAAGCTTTCTTT
TRBV6-2/TRBV6-3	NA	TRBJ1-2	NA	CASSLTSNYGYTF	TGTGCCAGCAGCCTAACCTCTAACTATGGCTACACCTTC
TRBV3-1	NA	TRBJ2-7	NA	CASSQDLTGEQYF	TGTGCCAGCAGCCAAGATTTGACGGGCGAGCAGTACTTC
TRBV7-9	NA	TRBJ2-4	NA	CASSPPGGSYIQYF	TGTGCCAGCAGCCCCCCGGGGGGCTCGTACATTCAGTACTTC
TRBV9	few	TRBJ1-1	NA	CASSVGHKTEAFF	TGTGCCAGCAGCGTAGGACACAAAACTGAAGCTTTCTTT
TRBV7-3	once	TRBJ2-6	NA	CASSLTSSRGANVLTF	TGTGCCAGCAGCTTAACGTCCAGTCGGGGGGCCAACGTCCTGACTTTC
TRBV5-1	NA	TRBJ1-2	NA	CASSVQVNTGRDYTF	TGCGCCAGCAGCGTGCAGGTTAATACGGGTCGGGACTACACCTTC
TRBV12-3/TRBV12-4	NA	TRBJ2-3	TRBD1	CASSSTGTGGADTQYF	TGTGCCAGCAGTTCGACCGGGACAGGGGGCGCAGATACGCAGTATTTT
TRBV9	NA	TRBJ2-1	NA	CASSGRGGVSNEQFF	TGTGCCAGCAGCGGGAGGGGGGGGGTCTCCAATGAGCAGTTCTTC
TRBV5-1	few	TRBJ1-4	TRBD1	CASSLGLGGDRGREKLFF	TGCGCCAGCAGCTTGGGACTTGGAGGGGACAGGGGACGAGAAAAACTGTTTTTT
TRBV3-1	NA	TRBJ2-5	TRBD2	CASSQESLAGGETQYF	TGTGCCAGCAGCCAAGAATCTCTAGCGGGGGGGGAGACCCAGTACTTC
TRBV7-3	NA	TRBJ2-3	TRBD2	CASSFGAGLGADTQYF	TGTGCCAGCAGCTTCGGTGCGGGACTAGGGGCAGATACGCAGTATTTT
TRBV19	NA	TRBJ1-2	NA	CASSTFFDSYYGYTF	TGTGCCAGTAGTACTTTTTTTGACAGCTACTATGGCTACACCTTC
TRBV6-5	NA	TRBJ1-2	NA	CASSPQAGVHYGYTF	TGTGCCAGCAGCCCTCAAGCAGGGGTTCACTATGGCTACACCTTC
TRBV2	NA	TRBJ1-4	NA	CASTPGGRPGANEKLFF	TGTGCCAGCACTCCCGGAGGGAGGCCGGGGGCTAATGAAAAACTGTTTTTT
TRBV7-2	NA	TRBJ2-5	TRBD2	CASNPGGAWETQYF	TGTGCCAGCAACCCCGGGGGGGCATGGGAGACCCAGTACTTC
TRBV2	NA	TRBJ2-1	NA	CASRPRGSYNEQFF	TGTGCCAGCCGGCCACGGGGCTCCTACAATGAGCAGTTCTTC
TRBV25-1	few	TRBJ2-5	NA	CASRVQAQETQYF	TGTGCCAGCAGGGTACAGGCCCAAGAGACCCAGTACTTC
TRBV7-2	many	TRBJ2-5	TRBD1	CASSPGQGAETQYF	TGTGCCAGCTCACCGGGACAGGGGGCAGAGACCCAGTACTTC
TRBV7-2	many	TRBJ2-1	TRBD2	CASSSSGGYNEQFF	TGTGCCAGCAGCTCTAGCGGGGGTTACAATGAGCAGTTCTTC
TRBV20-1	few	TRBJ1-1	NA	CSATLGALNTEAFF	TGCAGTGCTACCCTTGGGGCCCTGAACACTGAAGCTTTCTTT
TRBV10-3	NA	TRBJ2-5	NA	CAISVAAAQETQYF	TGTGCCATCAGTGTGGCGGCGGCTCAAGAGACCCAGTACTTC
TRBV3-1	few	TRBJ1-5	NA	CASSLDGYNQPQHF	TGTGCCAGCAGCCTTGACGGGTACAATCAGCCCCAGCATTTT
TRBV5-1	few	TRBJ1-2	TRBD1	CASKFATGDGYTF	TGCGCCAGCAAATTTGCAACAGGGGATGGCTACACCTTC
TRBV27	NA	TRBJ2-5	TRBD2	CASSLHRGGRETQYF	TGTGCCAGCAGTCTACACCGCGGGGGTCGTGAGACCCAGTACTTC